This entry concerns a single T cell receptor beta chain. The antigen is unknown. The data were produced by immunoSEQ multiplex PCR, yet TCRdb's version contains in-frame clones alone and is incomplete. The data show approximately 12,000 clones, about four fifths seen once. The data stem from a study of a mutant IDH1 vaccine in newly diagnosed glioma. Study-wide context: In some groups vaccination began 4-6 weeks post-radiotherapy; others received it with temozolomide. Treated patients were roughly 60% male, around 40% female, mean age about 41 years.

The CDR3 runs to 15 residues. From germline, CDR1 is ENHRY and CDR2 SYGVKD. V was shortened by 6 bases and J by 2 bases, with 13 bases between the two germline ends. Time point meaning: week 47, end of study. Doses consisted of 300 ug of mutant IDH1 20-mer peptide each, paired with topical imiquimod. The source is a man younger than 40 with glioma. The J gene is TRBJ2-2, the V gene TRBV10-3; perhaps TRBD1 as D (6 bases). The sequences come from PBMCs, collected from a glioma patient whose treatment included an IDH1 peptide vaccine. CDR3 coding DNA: TGTGCCATCAGCCACAGGGATCTAAACACCGGGGAGCTGTTTTTT. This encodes CAISHRDLNTGELFF.